The following is a T cell receptor (beta chain) sequence with its context. The target antigen is unknown. This entry is derived from a study of a mutant IDH1 vaccine in newly diagnosed glioma. Overall study findings and caveats: The authors found pseudoprogression apparently unrelated to changes in top peripheral T cell clonotypes.

Profiled with immunoSEQ multiplex PCR; TCRdb holds only in-frame clones, not every one. The sample shows around 31,000 clones, 45% to 70% of them seen only once. Stated time point: week 5, during vaccination. Each vaccine dose was 300 ug of mutant IDH1 20-mer peptide, with topical imiquimod. This CDR3 contains 12 residues. In germline, CDR1 is SGHVS, CDR2 FNYEAQ. The V and J ends lost 9 bases and 2 bases respectively, with 8 bases between them. This specimen was PBMCs, taken from a glioma patient whose treatment included an IDH1 peptide vaccine. The chain carries TRBV7-6 and TRBJ2-1; D is unclear. The TCR sequence derives from a woman aged 18-29 years with glioma. CDR3 in amino acids: CASRSAYNEQFF. For the CDR3, the DNA is TGTGCCAGTAGATCCGCCTACAATGAGCAGTTCTTC.